The 32 T cell receptor beta chains given below trace back to one sample, sequenced in a study of blood T cells in healthy people across ages. For the second PCR, which ran for about 6 to 11 cycles, a sample-barcoded 5' primer and a J-beta primer mix were used. MiXCR, run by TCRdb on the 5' RACE reads, gives a single entry per CDR3 protein. The sample carries about 840,000 distinct CDR3 sequences, around 29% recorded once. Another study also made use of these data, one on T cells of mothers and their children.

Sequenced: blood. The source of these receptors is a woman between 40 and 50 years old in good health.

The chain joins TRBV15 to TRBJ1-6; D call uncertain. Germline V gene sequence: CDR1 LNHNV, CDR2 YYDKDF (reference sequence). V lost 0 bases and J 7 bases, leaving 7 bases between the germline ends. The CDR3 is 14 amino acids. CDR3 sequence (DNA): TGTGCCACCAGCAGAGATTTGGCCAATTCACCCCTCCACTTT. Protein: CATSRDLANSPLHF.

This clonotype was seen more than once but under ten times. The V gene is TRBV3-1, the J gene TRBJ2-3; D may be TRBD1 or TRBD2 (6 bases each). The V gene's germline CDR1 is LGHDT and CDR2 YNNKEL (reference sequence). CDR3 length: 15 residues. The germline V and J ends were trimmed by 6 bases and 4 bases, with 17 bases remaining between them. The CDR3 loop is CASSLTWRGADTQYF. The CDR3 bases are TGTGCCAGCAGTCTGACTTGGAGGGGGGCAGATACGCAGTATTTT.

This clonotype was seen a few times. The chain has TRBV7-2 and TRBJ1-4, with D perhaps matching TRBD1 (5 bases). The CDR3 extends over 13 amino acids. The V gene lost 4 bases and the J gene lost 7 bases, with 10 bases spanning the gap. CDR1 and CDR2 (germline): SGHTA, FQGNSA. The CDR3 coding sequence is TGTGCCAGCAGCTACGACAGAGGTGAAAAACTGTTTTTT. Protein sequence: CASSYDRGEKLFF.

Only a few counts were recorded for this clonotype. The rearrangement uses TRBV6-2 or TRBV6-3 and TRBJ1-4, with TRBD1 identical over 7 bases. V trimming: 5 bases; J trimming: 6 bases; junction bases outside the gene matches: 6. The germline CDR1 and CDR2 sequences are MNHEY and SVGEGT. The CDR3 totals 14 residues. The CDR3 bases are TGTGCCAGCAGTCGACAGGGCGGAGATGAAAAACTGTTTTTT. Amino acids: CASSRQGGDEKLFF.

This clonotype came up a few times. This chain uses TRBV21-1 with TRBJ1-1. TRBV21-1 is classified as a pseudogene. The CDR3 spans 12 residues. CDR3 protein: CASTTQHTEAFF. CDR3 nucleotides: TGTGCCAGCACCACACAGCACACTGAAGCTTTCTTT.

A word on this clonotype: This may be a read error, as it is one base from a much larger clone. V and J are TRBV9 and TRBJ2-5; maybe TRBD1 (5 bases). Germline V gene data show CDR1 as SGDLS and CDR2 as YYNGEE. Trimming cost V 3 bases and J 11 bases, with 17 bases left between them. This CDR3 is 13 amino acids long. CDR3 nucleotides: TGTGCCAGCAGCGGTGGCAGGGTGGATGAGCAGTACTTC. Its protein is CASSGGRVDEQYF.

V gene TRBV6-2 or TRBV6-3 combines with J gene TRBJ2-7; D remains ambiguous. The V gene lost 5 bases and the J gene lost 5 bases, with 13 bases spanning the gap. Germline V lookup: CDR1 MNHEY, CDR2 SVGEGT. CDR3 length: 13 residues. The CDR3, as DNA: TGTGCCAGCAGTGACCCCTTGGTTGACGAGCAGTACTTC. This encodes CASSDPLVDEQYF.

In its sample, this clonotype was seen many times. One end of the junction is discordant with germline, which a read error may explain. CDR3 nucleotide sequence: TGTGCCAGCAGCCAAGGACAGGGGGCCGGGGAGACCCAGTACTTC. Residues: CASSQGQGAGETQYF. The rearrangement uses TRBV4-3 and TRBJ2-5, with 11 bases matching TRBD1. CDR1 LGHNA and CDR2 YSLEER come from the germline V gene. The CDR3 extends over 15 amino acids.

This clonotype was observed many times. DNA of the CDR3: TGTGCCAGCAGCGTCCGACCTTCGACAGGGAAAGAGACCCAGTACTTC. It specifies CASSVRPSTGKETQYF. J is TRBJ2-5 and V is TRBV9; 7 bases map to TRBD1. The germline gives CDR1 SGDLS, CDR2 YYNGEE. V was pared by 2 bases and J by 3 bases, with 10 bases of the junction left unmatched. This CDR3 is 16 amino acids long.

As concerns this clonotype: Since a much larger clone is just one base distant, this may be a read error. J is TRBJ2-3 and V is TRBV7-9; D remains ambiguous. The CDR3 spans 18 residues. Germline CDR1 and CDR2: SEHNR and FQNEAQ (reference sequence). DNA of the CDR3: TGTACCAGCAGCTTAGCATCTTACAGAAGGCCGAGTGAGGATACGCAGTATTTT. Its protein is CTSSLASYRRPSEDTQYF.

The rearrangement links TRBV12-3 or TRBV12-4 to TRBJ2-1, with 12 bases fitting TRBD2. This CDR3 contains 19 residues. Unmatched junction bases numbered 18, after V lost 7 bases and J lost 5 bases. CDR3 amino acids: CASKPKGARLAGDNNEQFF. As DNA, the CDR3 is TGTGCCAGCAAACCCAAGGGGGCCAGACTAGCGGGGGATAACAATGAGCAGTTCTTC.

A note on this clonotype: One end of the junction does not line up with germline, which may come from a read error. DNA of the CDR3: TGCAGCGTGCTGGGGGAAAGGTACGAGCGGTACTTC. Its translation is CSVLGERYERYF. This chain links TRBV29-1 with TRBJ2-7, with D tentatively TRBD1 or TRBD2 (5 bases each). The CDR3 runs to 12 residues. Germline values: CDR1 SQVTM, CDR2 ANQGSEA.

Details on this clonotype: This clone may be a read error of a much larger clone one base away. The rearrangement joins TRBV9 to TRBJ2-5, with D tentatively TRBD1 (6 bases). The germline gives CDR1 SGDLS, CDR2 YYNGEE. The CDR3 is 14 residues long. CDR3 sequence reads: CAGSVGGTQETQYF. DNA of the CDR3: TGTGCCGGCAGCGTAGGGGGAACTCAAGAGACCCAGTACTTC. The whole variable domain, filled in from reference TRBV9 and TRBJ2-5, reads DSGVTQTPKHLITATGQRVTLRCSPRSGDLSVYWYQQSLDQGLQFLIQYYNGEERAKGNILERFSAQQFPDLHSELNLSSLELGDSALYFCAGSVGGTQETQYFGPGTRLLVL.

The genes are TRBV13 and TRBJ2-3; TRBD2 agrees at 8 bases. CDR1 and CDR2 (germline): PRHDT, FYEKMQ (reference sequence). The CDR3 is made up of 18 amino acids. After removal of 5 bases from V and 5 bases from J, the junction contained 18 bases not matched to a gene. CDR3 in DNA: TGTGCCAGCAGCCTCATCCCTCGGTTCGGGGGGGCCCAAGATACGCAGTATTTT. It is translated as CASSLIPRFGGAQDTQYF.

This clonotype showed up many times. The gene calls are TRBV20-1 and TRBJ1-1; 7 nucleotides match TRBD1. With 1 base clipped from V and 5 bases from J, the junction kept 10 bases outside the gene matches. The CDR3 spans 15 residues. Germline values: CDR1 DFQATT, CDR2 SNEGSKA (reference sequence). The CDR3 nucleotides are TGCAGTGCTAGAGGCGAACAGGGGAGAATAACTGAAGCTTTCTTT. Protein product: CSARGEQGRITEAFF.

This chain uses TRBV12-3 or TRBV12-4 with TRBJ1-5, with D possibly being TRBD1 (5 bases). There are 15 residues in the CDR3. Deletions cut 2 bases from V and 3 bases from J, with 11 bases between. The CDR3: CASSLLRDFNQPQHF. Here the CDR3 DNA reads TGTGCCAGCAGTTTACTTCGGGACTTCAATCAGCCCCAGCATTTT.

The V and J genes are TRBV5-6 and TRBJ2-5; D possibly matches TRBD1 or TRBD2 (5 bases each). The closer fit of TRBJ2-7 to the DNA end suggests the J call may be wrong. Germline CDR1 and CDR2: SGHDT and YYEEEE. The length of the CDR3 is 17 residues. CDR3 DNA: TGTGCCAGCAGCTTGGCCGGGGCAGGAGAACGATCCTACGAGCAGTACTTC. Protein product: CASSLAGAGERSYEQYF.

V is TRBV3-1 and J is TRBJ1-1; no firm D call. Germline V CDR1 and CDR2: LGHDT, YNNKEL (reference sequence). V lost 4 bases to trimming and J lost 0 bases, with 12 bases between them. The CDR3 consists of 15 residues. The CDR3 spells CASSPATPVNTEAFF. For the CDR3, the DNA is TGTGCCAGCAGCCCCGCCACCCCGGTGAACACTGAAGCTTTCTTT. The variable domain in full, completed from reference TRBV3-1 and TRBJ1-1, reads DTAVSQTPKYLVTQMGNDKSIKCEQNLGHDTMYWYKQDSKKFLKIMFSYNNKELIINETVPNRFSPKSPDKAHLNLHINSLELGDSAVYFCASSPATPVNTEAFFGQGTRLTVV.

This clonotype was seen ten or more times. The chain recombines TRBV20-1 with TRBJ2-7, with a weak D call TRBD1 (6 bases). The CDR3 contains 15 residues. In germline, CDR1 is DFQATT, CDR2 SNEGSKA (reference sequence). Trimming shortened V by 5 bases and J by 4 bases, and 21 bases separated the two germline ends. CDR3 sequence reads: CSAPNRAGGVYEQYF. The CDR3 region has the DNA TGCAGTGCTCCCAACAGGGCAGGAGGCGTATACGAGCAGTACTTC.

This clonotype was seen at least ten times. The gene calls are TRBV4-3 and TRBJ2-5; TRBD2 might be the D (6 bases). V was clipped by 0 bases and J by 5 bases, with 13 bases between them. The CDR3 extends over 15 amino acids. Per germline, CDR1 LGHNA and CDR2 YSLEER. The CDR3 loop reads CASSQDWRGGETQYF. The CDR3 DNA reads TGCGCCAGCAGCCAAGATTGGAGGGGCGGGGAGACCCAGTACTTC.

The chain couples TRBV9 to TRBJ2-1; 8 bases fit TRBD2. V was pared by 4 bases and J by 8 bases, with 14 bases of the junction left unmatched. The germline V gene has CDR1 SGDLS and CDR2 YYNGEE. The CDR3 is made up of 16 amino acids. CDR3 in amino acids: CASSPDATRGADEQFF. Here the CDR3 DNA reads TGTGCCAGCAGCCCCGACGCGACGCGGGGGGCGGATGAGCAGTTCTTC.

The chain recombines TRBV20-1 with TRBJ2-1, with TRBD1 as a possible D gene (6 bases). This CDR3 has 13 residues. The germline V and J ends were trimmed by 3 bases and 7 bases, with 13 bases remaining between them. From germline, CDR1 is DFQATT and CDR2 SNEGSKA (reference sequence). The CDR3 DNA is TGCAGTGCTAGGTTAAGGGGGAAGAATGAGCAGTTCTTC. This gives the protein CSARLRGKNEQFF.

This clonotype was counted a few times. This chain uses TRBV14 with TRBJ2-7; TRBD1 is a possible D gene (6 bases). V gave up 3 bases and J gave up 6 bases, with 12 bases separating them. The CDR3 spans 13 residues. Germline V CDR1 and CDR2: SGHDN, FVKESK. This chain's CDR3 is CASSHQQGSEQYF. CDR3 DNA: TGTGCCAGCAGCCACCAACAGGGCTCCGAGCAGTACTTC.

This clonotype was detected only a few times. A clone one base away is much larger, so this may be a read error. V is TRBV6-5 and J is TRBJ2-5, with D perhaps being TRBD1 or TRBD2 (6 bases each). The J call may be mistaken, given a closer DNA end match to TRBJ2-7. The CDR3 length is 15 residues. Germline CDR1 MNHEY, CDR2 SVGAGI. The CDR3 DNA is TGTGCCAGCAGTTACTGTACGGGGGCGATGTACGAGCAGTACTTC. This gives the protein CASSYCTGAMYEQYF.

Ten or more counts support this clonotype. The gene calls are TRBV6-5 and TRBJ2-7, with D tentatively TRBD1 or TRBD2 (5 bases each). CDR3 length equals 15 residues. The ends were cut back, 4 bases at V and 2 bases at J, with 15 bases in the middle. Germline CDR1 is MNHEY and CDR2 is SVGAGI. The CDR3 loop is CASSSSGTQTYEQYF. The DNA for the CDR3 is TGTGCCAGCAGTTCCTCCGGGACCCAAACCTACGAGCAGTACTTC.

This chain uses TRBV7-2 with TRBJ2-1; D might be TRBD1 or TRBD2, each matching 5 bases. The J call is in doubt because the DNA end fits TRBJ2-7 better. Germline CDR1 and CDR2: SGHTA and FQGNSA. This CDR3 is built from 15 residues. The CDR3 DNA is TGTGCCAGCAGCCCTAGGGTGGGGGTCTACAATGAGCAGTACTTC. Translating gives CASSPRVGVYNEQYF.

The chain has TRBV7-2 and TRBJ2-5, with TRBD2 matching 16 bases. The end of the DNA fits TRBJ2-7 better, so the J call may be wrong. CDR1 SGHTA and CDR2 FQGNSA come from the germline V gene. CDR3 size: 16 residues. The CDR3 here is CASSLGTSGGAYEQYF. In nucleotides, the CDR3 is TGTGCCAGCAGTTTGGGGACTAGCGGGGGGGCCTACGAGCAGTACTTC.

There are many counts of this clonotype. The V and J genes are TRBV7-2 and TRBJ1-4, with D maybe TRBD1 (5 bases). The CDR3 is 15 amino acids. Germline V gene lookup returns CDR1 SGHTA and CDR2 FQGNSA. Trimming cost V 5 bases and J 8 bases, with 18 bases left between them. The CDR3 DNA reads as TGTGCCAGCAGCCGACGAACAGGTTTGGGCGAAAAACTGTTTTTT. It translates to CASSRRTGLGEKLFF.

This rearrangement joins TRBV7-2 to TRBJ2-4, with D maybe TRBD1 (5 bases). The closer fit of TRBJ2-7 to the DNA end suggests the J call may be wrong. The CDR3 covers 15 residues. Germline V gives CDR1 SGHTA, CDR2 FQGNSA. The CDR3 sequence: CASSLEGRVGNEQYF. CDR3 DNA sequence: TGTGCCAGCAGCTTAGAGGGCAGGGTAGGGAACGAGCAGTACTTC.

The V call is TRBV6-2 or TRBV6-3, the J call TRBJ2-5; TRBD2 matches at 10 bases. This CDR3 is built from 14 residues. Germline assignment: CDR1 MNHEY and CDR2 SVGEGT. V dropped 9 bases and J dropped 3; count of bases not matched to a gene: 7. DNA for the CDR3: TGTGCCAGTACCTTCCTAGCGGGGGAAGAGACCCAGTACTTC. Residues: CASTFLAGEETQYF.

The rearrangement links TRBV5-1 to TRBJ2-3, with TRBD1 matching over 7 bases. The V gene's germline CDR1 is SGHRS and CDR2 YFSETQ. The ends lost 5 bases at V and 7 bases at J; junction bases unmatched: 7. This CDR3 comprises 13 residues. CDR3 sequence reads: CASRQRQGHTQYF. CDR3 DNA sequence: TGCGCCAGCAGGCAGAGACAGGGACATACGCAGTATTTT.

A single count supports this clonotype. The chain uses TRBV3-1 and TRBJ1-2, with 8 bases that match TRBD1. In germline, CDR1 is LGHDT, CDR2 YNNKEL (reference sequence). This CDR3 has 16 amino acids. Losses at the gene ends were 1 base for V and 6 bases for J; bases not matched to a gene: 10. In DNA, the CDR3 is TGTGCCAGCAGCCAAGCCCCGGACAGGGAGATCGATGGCTACACCTTC. Its translation is CASSQAPDREIDGYTF. Using reference TRBV3-1 and TRBJ1-2 for the parts outside the CDR3, the full variable domain is DTAVSQTPKYLVTQMGNDKSIKCEQNLGHDTMYWYKQDSKKFLKIMFSYNNKELIINETVPNRFSPKSPDKAHLNLHINSLELGDSAVYFCASSQAPDREIDGYTFGSGTRLTVV.